This T cell receptor beta chain comes out of a study of regulatory T cells in long-lasting Graves disease. Study in general: Antithyroid drugs had been taken under 3 months by newly diagnosed Graves' patients.

The time point: newly diagnosed GD, antithyroid drugs for less than 3 months. The TCR library used RNA extracted from PBMCs. Library construction for TCR beta used iRepertoire HTBI primers and Arm-PCR of CDR3 regions. TCRdb processed the multiplex PCR reads anew with MiXCR; each CDR3 protein has one entry. The table lists over 500,000 distinct CDR3 sequences, about 15% of them singletons. This clonotype came up a few times. Trimming cost V 6 bases and J 8 bases, with 19 bases left between them. The CDR3 has 14 residues. Per the germline V gene, CDR1 is MNHEY and CDR2 is SMNVEV (reference sequence). The data also belong to a second study, concerning T cells in Graves' hyperthyroidism and ophthalmopathy. In that study: These patients, aged 18 to 65, had recently diagnosed hyperthyroidism lasting under 2 months.

The V call is TRBV27, the J call TRBJ1-2; D may be TRBD1 (6 bases). The sample here was peripheral blood mononuclear cells (PBMCs), taken at new diagnosis, from a patient treated with antithyroid drugs. This clonotype originated in a man aged 18 to 29 with Graves disease. CDR3 loop: CASRITGGRGGYTF. CDR3 nucleotide sequence: TGTGCCAGCAGGATTACCGGGGGCCGAGGCGGCTACACCTTC.